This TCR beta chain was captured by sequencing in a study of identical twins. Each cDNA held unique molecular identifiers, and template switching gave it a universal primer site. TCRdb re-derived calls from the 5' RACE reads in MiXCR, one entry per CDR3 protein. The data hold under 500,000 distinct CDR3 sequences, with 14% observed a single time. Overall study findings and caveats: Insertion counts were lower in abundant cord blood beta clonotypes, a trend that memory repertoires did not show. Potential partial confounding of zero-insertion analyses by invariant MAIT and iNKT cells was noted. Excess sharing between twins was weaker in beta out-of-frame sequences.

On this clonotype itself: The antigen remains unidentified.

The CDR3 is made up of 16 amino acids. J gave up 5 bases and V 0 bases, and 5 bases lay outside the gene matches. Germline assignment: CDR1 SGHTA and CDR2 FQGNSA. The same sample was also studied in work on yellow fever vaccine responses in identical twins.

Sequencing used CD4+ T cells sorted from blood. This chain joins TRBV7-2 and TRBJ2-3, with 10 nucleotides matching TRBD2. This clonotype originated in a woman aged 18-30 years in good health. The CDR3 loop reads CASSLALAGAQDTQYF. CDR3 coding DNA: TGTGCCAGCAGCTTAGCGCTAGCGGGAGCCCAAGATACGCAGTATTTT.